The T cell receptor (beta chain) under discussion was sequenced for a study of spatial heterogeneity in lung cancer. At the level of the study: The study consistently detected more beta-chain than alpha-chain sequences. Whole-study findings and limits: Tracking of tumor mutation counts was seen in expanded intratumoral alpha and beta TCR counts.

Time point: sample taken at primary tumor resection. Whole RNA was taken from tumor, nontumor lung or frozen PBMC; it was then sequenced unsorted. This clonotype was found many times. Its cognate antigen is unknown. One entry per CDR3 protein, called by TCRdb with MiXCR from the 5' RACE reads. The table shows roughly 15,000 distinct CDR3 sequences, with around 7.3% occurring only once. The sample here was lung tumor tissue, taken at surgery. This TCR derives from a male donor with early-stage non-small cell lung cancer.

The CDR3 protein is CASSLGPTGRDSPLHF. The CDR3 coding sequence is TGTGCCAGCAGCCTAGGGCCCACAGGGCGAGATTCACCCCTCCACTTT. This rearrangement joins TRBV7-8 to TRBJ1-6; a weak D match, TRBD1 (6 bases). Between the trimmed V and J ends, which lost 5 bases and 8 bases, there was a span of 19 bases. CDR1 and CDR2 from the germline V gene are SGHVS and FQNEAQ. The CDR3 has 16 residues. The complete variable domain, with remaining parts taken from reference TRBV7-8 and TRBJ1-6, reads GAGVSQSPRYKVAKRGQDVALRCDPISGHVSLFWYQQALGQGPEFLTYFQNEAQLDKSGLPSDRFFAERPEGSVSTLKIQRTQQEDSAVYLCASSLGPTGRDSPLHFGNGTRLTVT.